These 3 T cell receptor beta chains were all obtained from the same sample, sequenced in a study of T cell clonotyping in hematopoietic cell transplantation (dated by TCRdb to about 2021). In the paper's terms, the time point label means: recipient sample about 28 days before transplant, after cytoreduction. The library was built by means of the immunoSEQ multiplex PCR assay. The table was pulled from immuneACCESS by TCRdb, which kept in-frame rearrangements only. Such tables lose some clones; where checked, under half of the loss comes from unresolved V genes, and the rest has no known cause. The sample records about 19,000 clones, approximately 80% of which are singletons. 17% of the sample is held by the ten biggest clonotypes. Material: peripheral blood mononuclear cells, obtained before stem cell transplant. These receptors all come from a man in his sixties with acute myeloid leukemia. Some clones in this sample may be carry-over from other donors' samples.

This chain joins TRBV28 and TRBJ2-3; no reliable D call. The CDR3 runs to 11 residues. The V gene lost 6 bases and the J gene lost 9 bases, with 10 bases spanning the gap. Germline V CDR1 and CDR2: MDHEN, SYDVKM. The CDR3 sequence: CASSPGGTQYF. CDR3 nucleotide sequence: TGTGCCAGCAGCCCCGGTGGAACGCAGTATTTT.

This clone is large (0.1 to 1%) within its sample. This sequence joins TRBV23-1 and TRBJ1-4; perhaps TRBD1 as D (6 bases). TRBV23-1 is recorded as an ORF, its role being uncertain. The CDR3 is 16 residues long. Trimming cost V 6 bases and J 8 bases, with 22 bases left between them. The CDR3 reads CASSSGSQGFEEKLFF. CDR3 coding DNA: TGCGCCAGCAGCTCGGGGTCACAGGGTTTTGAGGAAAAACTGTTTTTT.

The J gene is TRBJ1-2, the V gene TRBV4-3; 7 nucleotides align to TRBD1. The CDR3 is made up of 15 amino acids. Per the germline V gene, CDR1 is LGHNA and CDR2 is YSLEER. J was trimmed by 3 bases and V by 0 bases; bases with no gene match: 4. In DNA form, the CDR3 reads TGCGCCAGCAGCCAAGAGGTAGGGGGCCACTATGGCTACACCTTC. Translated, it gives CASSQEVGGHYGYTF.